The 14 T cell receptor beta chains below come from one sample, sequenced in a study of CD8 T cells in ankylosing spondylitis. General observations from the study: Ankylosing spondylitis blood appeared to be characterized by a TCR beta motif of 8 or 9 highly homologous variants.

TCRdb re-called the 5' RACE reads with MiXCR, one entry per CDR3 protein. The sample records some 840,000 distinct CDR3 sequences, around 11% being singletons. The antigens for these receptors are not known. Material: blood, either unsorted or a sorted T cell fraction (not recorded which). These receptors all come from a male donor with ankylosing spondylitis.

This chain connects TRBV2 to TRBJ2-1; tentative D call: TRBD2 (5 bases). The CDR3 totals 14 residues. In germline, CDR1 is SNHLY, CDR2 FYNNEI. Deletions cut 6 bases from V and 1 base from J, with 10 bases between. CDR3 region: CASRDPGSYNEQFF. CDR3 nucleotide sequence: TGTGCCAGCAGGGACCCGGGATCCTACAATGAGCAGTTCTTC.

This clonotype showed up just a few times. The chain has TRBV20-1 and TRBJ2-7; tentative D call: TRBD2 (7 bases). Trimming removed 6 bases at V and 6 bases at J, with 18 bases between. This CDR3 has 13 residues. Germline lookup yields CDR1 DFQATT and CDR2 SNEGSKA (reference sequence). The CDR3 sequence is CSAHRGAGFEQYF. Here the CDR3 DNA reads TGCAGTGCCCATCGGGGGGCCGGCTTCGAGCAGTACTTC.

The chain is built from TRBV5-1 and TRBJ1-1; 10 nucleotides align to TRBD1. The V segment lost 0 bases and the J segment 0 bases; nucleotides outside the gene matches: 2. CDR1 is SGHRS, CDR2 YFSETQ, per germline. There are 16 residues in the CDR3. The chain's CDR3 is CASSLETGGMNTEAFF. As DNA, the CDR3 is TGCGCCAGCAGCTTGGAGACAGGGGGCATGAACACTGAAGCTTTCTTT.

J is TRBJ2-3 and V is TRBV4-2; maybe TRBD2 (5 bases). The CDR3 is 14 residues long. The V end was cut by 0 bases, the J end by 9 bases, with 13 bases between. Germline CDR1 LGHNA, CDR2 YNFKEQ. The CDR3 loop reads CASSQDKSGGTQYF. The CDR3 DNA follows: TGTGCCAGCAGCCAAGATAAATCCGGCGGGACGCAGTATTTT.

This clonotype has at least ten counts. The rearrangement uses TRBV5-5 and TRBJ2-3; D call uncertain. The CDR3 contains 14 residues. V was clipped by 4 bases and J by 2 bases, with 11 bases between them. The germline V gene encodes CDR1 SGHKS and CDR2 YYEKEE (reference sequence). In DNA form, the CDR3 reads TGTGCCAGCAGCCCGCCCCCTAACACAGATACGCAGTATTTT. Its translation: CASSPPPNTDTQYF.

This clonotype was found a few times. The chain is built from TRBV6-1 and TRBJ2-2; D ambiguous. Trimming pared 7 bases from V and 2 bases from J, leaving 14 bases between. This CDR3 spans 15 amino acids. Germline V gene sequence: CDR1 MNHNS, CDR2 SASEGT. The CDR3 DNA sequence: TGTGCCAGCACATTGCGAAGCCTCAACACCGGGGAGCTGTTTTTT. Amino acids: CASTLRSLNTGELFF.

This clonotype occurred a few times. V gene TRBV5-1 combines with J gene TRBJ2-1; 9 bases agree with TRBD2. V lost 10 bases to trimming and J lost 8 bases; unmatched junction nucleotides: 7. Germline CDR1 is SGHRS and CDR2 is YFSETQ. The CDR3 is 12 residues long. Written as DNA, the CDR3 is TGCGCCTCTGCGGGGGGGCTGGATGAGCAGTTCTTC. This gives the protein CASAGGLDEQFF.

The rearrangement joins TRBV4-2 to TRBJ2-7; no firm D call. Trimming cost V 4 bases and J 2 bases, with 18 bases left between them. CDR1 and CDR2 (germline): LGHNA, YNFKEQ. The CDR3 is 16 amino acids. This chain's CDR3 is CASSPTPIKAPYEQYF. The CDR3 coding sequence is TGTGCCAGCAGCCCCACACCGATAAAGGCCCCCTACGAGCAGTACTTC.

This clonotype has more than one count but fewer than ten. V gene TRBV7-2 combines with J gene TRBJ1-3; D is possibly TRBD1 (5 bases). The CDR3 consists of 15 residues. Germline-derived CDR1 and CDR2 are SGHTA and FQGNSA. Deletions cut 8 bases from V and 4 bases from J, with 18 bases between. The DNA of the CDR3 is TGTGCCAGCGGTACAGGCTCTTCTATCGGAAACACCATATATTTT. Protein: CASGTGSSIGNTIYF.

V usage is TRBV5-1 and J usage is TRBJ2-5; perhaps TRBD2 as D (6 bases). The CDR3 loop spans 15 amino acids. The V gene's germline CDR1 is SGHRS and CDR2 YFSETQ. V lost 4 bases and J lost 2, with 15 bases in between. The CDR3 coding sequence is TGCGCCAGCAGCCCCCCGGGACTCATGCAAGAGACCCAGTACTTC. Its protein is CASSPPGLMQETQYF. The full variable domain, with the rest looked up from reference TRBV5-1 and TRBJ2-5, is KAGVTQTPRYLIKTRGQQVTLSCSPISGHRSVSWYQQTPGQGLQFLFEYFSETQRNKGNFPGRFSGRQFSNSRSEMNVSTLELGDSALYLCASSPPGLMQETQYFGPGTRLLVL.

The table lists this clonotype with a few counts. This chain uses TRBV29-1 with TRBJ2-7; TRBD2 agrees at 12 bases. Germline trimming cut 4 bases from V and 6 bases from J; bases unmatched to any gene: 7. This CDR3 is 14 amino acids long. In germline, CDR1 is SQVTM, CDR2 ANQGSEA. CDR3 sequence (DNA): TGCAGCGTTGCGCCTAGCGGGAGGGGGGCCGAGCAGTACTTC. It is translated as CSVAPSGRGAEQYF.

CDR3 bases: TGCAGTGCTAGAGTTGGGGCCGGTCAGCCCCAGCATTTT. Translated: CSARVGAGQPQHF. V gene TRBV20-1 combines with J gene TRBJ1-5; weak D call: TRBD1 (5 bases). The CDR3 covers 13 residues. V was shortened by 1 base and J by 6 bases, with 10 bases between the two germline ends. From germline, CDR1 is DFQATT and CDR2 SNEGSKA (reference sequence).

This clonotype was observed a few times. The V and J genes are TRBV20-1 and TRBJ1-2; possible D gene TRBD1, 6 bases. V lost 3 bases to trimming and J lost 7 bases, with 18 bases between them. The germline V gene encodes CDR1 DFQATT and CDR2 SNEGSKA (reference sequence). The CDR3 has 14 residues. CDR3 nucleotides: TGCAGTGCTAGGGGGGCGGGCCTGCGATCTGGCTACACCTTC. Protein product: CSARGAGLRSGYTF.

Only a few counts were recorded for this clonotype. The rearrangement uses TRBV20-1 and TRBJ2-2; no clear D gene. Deletions cut 4 bases from V and 9 bases from J, with 21 bases between. CDR1 is DFQATT and CDR2 is SNEGSKA in the germline V gene (reference sequence). This CDR3 region has 15 residues. The CDR3, as DNA: TGCAGTGCTACCAGGTGGAACAGCCTTCGTAGGGAGCTGTTTTTT. Translating gives CSATRWNSLRRELFF.